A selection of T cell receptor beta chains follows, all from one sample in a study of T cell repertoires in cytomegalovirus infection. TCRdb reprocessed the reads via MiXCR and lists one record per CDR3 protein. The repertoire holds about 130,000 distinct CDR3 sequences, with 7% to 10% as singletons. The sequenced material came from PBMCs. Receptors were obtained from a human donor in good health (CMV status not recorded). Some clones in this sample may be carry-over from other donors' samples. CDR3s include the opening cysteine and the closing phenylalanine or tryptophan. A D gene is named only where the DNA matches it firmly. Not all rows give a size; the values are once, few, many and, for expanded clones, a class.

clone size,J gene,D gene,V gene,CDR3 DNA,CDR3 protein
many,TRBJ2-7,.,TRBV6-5,TGTGCCAGCAGTACCCGGGGCTCTTACGAGCAGTACTTC,CASSTRGSYEQYF
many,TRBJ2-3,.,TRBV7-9,TGTGCCAGCAGCCCCTGGGCGGGGACTAGCACAGATACGCAGTATTTT,CASSPWAGTSTDTQYF
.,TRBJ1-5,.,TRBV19,TGTGCCAGTAGTTACCAGGGGTCTGTCGAGCCCCAGCATTTT,CASSYQGSVEPQHF
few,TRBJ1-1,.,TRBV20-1,TGCAGTGCTAGAGACCGAAAGGCGAACACTGAAGCTTTCTTT,CSARDRKANTEAFF
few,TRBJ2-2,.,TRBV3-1,TGTGCCAGCAGCCAAGCTACGCAGATCAACACCGGGGAGCTGTTTTTT,CASSQATQINTGELFF
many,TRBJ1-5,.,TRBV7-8,TGTGCCAGCAGCTTAGAGGGTGGATATAGCAATCAGCCCCAGCATTTT,CASSLEGGYSNQPQHF
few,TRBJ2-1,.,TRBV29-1,TGCAGCGCCGTGCGGGGTCGGAGGGACAATGAGCAGTTCTTC,CSAVRGRRDNEQFF
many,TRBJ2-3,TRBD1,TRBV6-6,TGTGCCAGCAGCGACCCGACAGGGTTAACAGATACGCAGTATTTT,CASSDPTGLTDTQYF
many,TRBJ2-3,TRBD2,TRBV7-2,TGTGCCAGCGGCAGGTCTAGCGGGGGGGTCCATGGTACGCAGTATTTT,CASGRSSGGVHGTQYF
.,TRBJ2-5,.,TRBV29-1,TGCAGCGTTGAAGATCGAAGAGAGACCCAGTACTTC,CSVEDRRETQYF
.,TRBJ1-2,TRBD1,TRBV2,TGTGCCAGCAGTTCGACAGGGGCCCTCTATGGCTACACCTTC,CASSSTGALYGYTF
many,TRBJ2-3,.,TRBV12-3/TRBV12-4,TGTGCCAGCATCCCTCGGGGCGGAGAACCCACCACAGATACGCAGTATTTT,CASIPRGGEPTTDTQYF
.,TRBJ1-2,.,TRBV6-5,TGTGCCAGCAGTTACGGGGCAGGGTCGAACTATGGCTACACCTTC,CASSYGAGSNYGYTF
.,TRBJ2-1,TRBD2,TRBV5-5,TGTGCCAGCCAGCGGGGGCCTATGAATGAGCAGTTCTTC,CASQRGPMNEQFF
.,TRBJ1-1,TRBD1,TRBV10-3,TGTGCCATCACTGAGACAGGGAAGAACACTGAAGCTTTCTTT,CAITETGKNTEAFF
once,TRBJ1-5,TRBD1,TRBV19,TGTGCCAGTAGTATGGGACAGACCAGGGAGCCCCAGCATTTT,CASSMGQTREPQHF
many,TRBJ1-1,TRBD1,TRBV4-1,TGCGCCAGCAGCCTTGGACAGGGGGCGAAGGACACTGAAGCTTTCTTT,CASSLGQGAKDTEAFF
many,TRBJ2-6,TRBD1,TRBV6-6,TGTGCCAGCAGCGGCGGACAGGGAGACCCCTCTGGGGCCAACGTCCTGACTTTC,CASSGGQGDPSGANVLTF
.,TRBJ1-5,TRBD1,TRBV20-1,TGCAGTGCCCCTGTGGAGGGGGCGGCCAATCAGCCCCAGCATTTT,CSAPVEGAANQPQHF
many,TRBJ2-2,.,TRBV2,TGTGCCAGCAGTGAAGCGCGACAGAACACCGGGGAGCTGTTTTTT,CASSEARQNTGELFF
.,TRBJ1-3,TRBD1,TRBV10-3,TGTGCCATCAGGGGACAGACTTTATCCAGCTCTGGAAACACCATATATTTT,CAIRGQTLSSSGNTIYF
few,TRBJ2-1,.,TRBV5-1,TGCGCCAGCAGCCAGCAGGCGGGAAAACTAAACAATGAGCAGTTCTTC,CASSQQAGKLNNEQFF
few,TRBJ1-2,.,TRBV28,TGTGCCAGCAGTCCGTCGGGCCAAGCTAACTATGGCTACACCTTC,CASSPSGQANYGYTF
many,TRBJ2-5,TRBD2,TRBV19,TGTGCCAGTAGCACCGGGACTAGCGGACAAGAGACCCAGTACTTC,CASSTGTSGQETQYF
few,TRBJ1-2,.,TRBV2,TGTGCCAGCAGTCAAAGGACAGCCCAACTGTGGGGCTACACCTTC,CASSQRTAQLWGYTF
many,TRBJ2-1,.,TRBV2,TGTGCCAGCAGTCCGCCCGACCGGAATGAGCAGTTCTTC,CASSPPDRNEQFF
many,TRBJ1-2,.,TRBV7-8,TGTGCCAGCAGCCCGGGACTCCAAACCCCCAATAACTATGGCTACACCTTC,CASSPGLQTPNNYGYTF
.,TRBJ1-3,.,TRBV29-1,TGCAGCGTTGAAGGAGGAGAAGCTGGAAACACCATATATTTT,CSVEGGEAGNTIYF
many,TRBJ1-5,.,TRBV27,TGTGCCAGCAGCCCTGGGGGGACAAATCAGCCCCAGCATTTT,CASSPGGTNQPQHF
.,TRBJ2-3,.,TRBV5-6,TGTGCCAGCAGCTTGAGATCTAGGGTCCTCGGAGATACGCAGTATTTT,CASSLRSRVLGDTQYF
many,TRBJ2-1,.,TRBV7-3,TGTGCCAGCAGCCTTTATCCGGGGACCTACAATGAGCAGTTCTTC,CASSLYPGTYNEQFF
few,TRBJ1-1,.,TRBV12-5,TGTGCTAGTGGTTTGTCGACAGGTTCTAGCACTGAAGCTTTCTTT,CASGLSTGSSTEAFF
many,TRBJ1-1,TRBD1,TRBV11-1,TGTGCCAGCACCATGGACAGGGGGGACACTGAAGCTTTCTTT,CASTMDRGDTEAFF
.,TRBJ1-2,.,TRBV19,TGTGCCATTCAGGACACCTCGGACTATGGCTACACCTTC,CAIQDTSDYGYTF
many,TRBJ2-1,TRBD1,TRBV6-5,TGTGCCAGCAGCATCGAGGGGGCCGACTACAATGAGCAGTTCTTC,CASSIEGADYNEQFF
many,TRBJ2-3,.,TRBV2,TGTGCCAGCGCCAGGGGTGCTAGCACAGATACGCAGTATTTT,CASARGASTDTQYF